Sequencing of this T cell receptor (beta chain) was carried out in a study of identical twins. General study results and limits: Out-of-frame beta sequences exhibited a weaker degree of excess twin sharing.

Template switching, a step in the protocol, added a universal primer site, and cDNA carried unique molecular identifiers. TCRdb analysed the 5' RACE reads with MiXCR anew, one entry per CDR3 protein. The sample comprises hundreds of thousands of distinct CDR3 sequences, around 6.1% of which are singletons, and 1.5% to 2% rests with the top ten. V was trimmed by 7 bases and J by 7 bases, leaving 16 bases between them. Looked up from germline, CDR1 is LNHNV and CDR2 is YYDKDF (reference sequence). The CDR3 contains 14 residues. Every donor was a healthy Caucasian. This clonotype has a count of ten or more. Its antigen is unknown.

This chain links TRBV15 with TRBJ1-4; D may be TRBD1 (5 bases). The TCR was taken from a man aged 18 to 30 in good health. Sequencing input: naive T cells sorted from blood. This chain's CDR3 is CATKDFRDGEKLFF. The CDR3 DNA reads TGTGCCACCAAAGACTTCAGGGATGGTGAAAAACTGTTTTTT. The entire variable domain, with the rest obtained from reference TRBV15 and TRBJ1-4, is as follows: DAMVIQNPRYQVTQFGKPVTLSCSQTLNHNVMYWYQQKSSQAPKLLFHYYDKDFNNEADTPDNFQSRRPNTSFCFLDIRSPGLGDTAMYLCATKDFRDGEKLFFGSGTQLSVL.